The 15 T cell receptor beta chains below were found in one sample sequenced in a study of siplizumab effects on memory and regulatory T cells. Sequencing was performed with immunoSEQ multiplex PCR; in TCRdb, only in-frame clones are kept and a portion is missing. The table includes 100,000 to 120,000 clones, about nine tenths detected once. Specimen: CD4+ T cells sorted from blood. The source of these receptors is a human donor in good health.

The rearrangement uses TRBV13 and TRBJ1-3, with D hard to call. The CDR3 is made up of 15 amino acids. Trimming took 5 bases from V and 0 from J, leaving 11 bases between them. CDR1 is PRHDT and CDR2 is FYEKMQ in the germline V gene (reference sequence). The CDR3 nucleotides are TGTGCCAGCAGCGCAGACCTGAGCTCTGGAAACACCATATATTTT. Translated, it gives CASSADLSSGNTIYF.

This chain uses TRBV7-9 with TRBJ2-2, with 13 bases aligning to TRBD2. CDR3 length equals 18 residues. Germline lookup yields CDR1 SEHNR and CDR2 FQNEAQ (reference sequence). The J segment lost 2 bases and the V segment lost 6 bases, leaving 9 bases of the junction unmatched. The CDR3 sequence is CASRKTSGGIRNTGELFF. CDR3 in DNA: TGTGCCAGCAGGAAGACTAGCGGGGGGATCCGTAACACCGGGGAGCTGTTTTTT.

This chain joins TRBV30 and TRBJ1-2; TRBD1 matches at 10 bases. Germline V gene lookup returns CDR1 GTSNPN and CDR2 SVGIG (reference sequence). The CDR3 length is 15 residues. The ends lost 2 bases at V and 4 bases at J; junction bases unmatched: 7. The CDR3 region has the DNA TGTGCCTGGAGTAATGAGGGACAGGGGATCTATGGCTACACCTTC. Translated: CAWSNEGQGIYGYTF.

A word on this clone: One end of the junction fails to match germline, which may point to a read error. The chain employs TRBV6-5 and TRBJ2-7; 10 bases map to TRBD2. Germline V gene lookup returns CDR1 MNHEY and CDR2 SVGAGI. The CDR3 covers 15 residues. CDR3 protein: CAGSRSGRGVYEQYF. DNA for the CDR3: TGTGCCGGCAGTCGAAGCGGGAGGGGAGTCTACGAGCAGTACTTC.

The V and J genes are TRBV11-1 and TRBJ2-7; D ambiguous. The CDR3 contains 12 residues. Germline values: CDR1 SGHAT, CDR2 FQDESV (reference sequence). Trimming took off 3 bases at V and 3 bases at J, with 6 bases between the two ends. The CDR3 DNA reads TGTGCCAGCAGCTTCGACAACTACGAGCAGTACTTC. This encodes CASSFDNYEQYF.

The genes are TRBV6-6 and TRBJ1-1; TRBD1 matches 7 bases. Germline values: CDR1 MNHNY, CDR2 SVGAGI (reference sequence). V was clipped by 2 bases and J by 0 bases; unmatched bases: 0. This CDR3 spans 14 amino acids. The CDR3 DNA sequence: TGTGCCAGCAGTTACCAGGGGGTGAACACTGAAGCTTTCTTT. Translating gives CASSYQGVNTEAFF.

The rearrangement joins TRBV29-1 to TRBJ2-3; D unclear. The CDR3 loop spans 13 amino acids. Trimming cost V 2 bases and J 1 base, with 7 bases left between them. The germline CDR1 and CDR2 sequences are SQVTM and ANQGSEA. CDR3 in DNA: TGCAGCGTTGAATGGCAGCGCACAGATACGCAGTATTTT. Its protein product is CSVEWQRTDTQYF.

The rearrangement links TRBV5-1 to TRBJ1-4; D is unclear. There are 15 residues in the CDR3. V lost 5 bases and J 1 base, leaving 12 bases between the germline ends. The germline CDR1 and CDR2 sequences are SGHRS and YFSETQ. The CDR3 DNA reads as TGCGCCAGCAGGGTCAGCAGCAGAACTAATGAAAAACTGTTTTTT. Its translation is CASRVSSRTNEKLFF.

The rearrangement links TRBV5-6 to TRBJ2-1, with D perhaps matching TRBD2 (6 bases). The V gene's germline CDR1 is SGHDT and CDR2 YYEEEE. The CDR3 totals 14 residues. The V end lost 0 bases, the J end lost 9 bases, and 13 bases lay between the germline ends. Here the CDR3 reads CASSLVASALEQFF. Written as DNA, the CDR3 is TGTGCCAGCAGCTTGGTGGCTAGCGCCCTTGAGCAGTTCTTC. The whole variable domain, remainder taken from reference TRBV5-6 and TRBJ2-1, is DAGVTQSPTHLIKTRGQQVTLRCSPKSGHDTVSWYQQALGQGPQFIFQYYEEEERQRGNFPDRFSGHQFPNYSSELNVNALLLGDSALYLCASSLVASALEQFFGPGTRLTVL.

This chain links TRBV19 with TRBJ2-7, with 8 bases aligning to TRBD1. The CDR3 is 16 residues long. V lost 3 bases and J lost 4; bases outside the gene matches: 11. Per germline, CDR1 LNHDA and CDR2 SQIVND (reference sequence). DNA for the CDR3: TGTGCCAGTAGTATCGGCTTAAGGACAGGGAAATACGAGCAGTACTTC. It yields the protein CASSIGLRTGKYEQYF.

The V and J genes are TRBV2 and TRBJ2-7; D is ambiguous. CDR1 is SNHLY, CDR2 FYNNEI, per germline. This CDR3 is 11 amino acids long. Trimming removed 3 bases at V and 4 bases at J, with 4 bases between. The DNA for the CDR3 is TGTGCCAGCAGTGATGCGTACGAGCAGTACTTC. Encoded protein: CASSDAYEQYF. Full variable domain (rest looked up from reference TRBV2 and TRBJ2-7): EPEVTQTPSHQVTQMGQEVILRCVPISNHLYFYWYRQILGQKVEFLVSFYNNEISEKSEIFDDQFSVERPDGSNFTLKIRSTKLEDSAMYFCASSDAYEQYFGPGTRLTVT.

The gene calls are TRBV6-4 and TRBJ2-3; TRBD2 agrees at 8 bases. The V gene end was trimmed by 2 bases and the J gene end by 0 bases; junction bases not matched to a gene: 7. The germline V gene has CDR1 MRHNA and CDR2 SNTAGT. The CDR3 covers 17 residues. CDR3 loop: CASSDQLGGDSTDTQYF. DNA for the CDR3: TGTGCCAGCAGTGACCAACTCGGGGGGGACAGCACAGATACGCAGTATTTT.

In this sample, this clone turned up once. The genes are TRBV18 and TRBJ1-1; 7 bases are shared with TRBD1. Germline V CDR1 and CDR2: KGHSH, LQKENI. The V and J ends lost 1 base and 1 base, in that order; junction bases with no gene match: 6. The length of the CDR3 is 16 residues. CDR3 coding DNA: TGTGCCAGCTCACCACGAACCAGGGGGAAGAACACTGAAGCTTTCTTT. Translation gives CASSPRTRGKNTEAFF. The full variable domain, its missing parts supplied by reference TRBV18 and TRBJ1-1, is NAGVMQNPRHLVRRRGQEARLRCSPMKGHSHVYWYRQLPEEGLKFMVYLQKENIIDESGMPKERFSAEFPKEGPSILRIQQVVRGDSAAYFCASSPRTRGKNTEAFFGQGTRLTVV.

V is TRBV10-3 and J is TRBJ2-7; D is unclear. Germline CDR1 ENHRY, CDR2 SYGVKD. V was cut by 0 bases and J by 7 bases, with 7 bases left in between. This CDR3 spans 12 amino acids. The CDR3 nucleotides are TGTGCCATCAGTGAGTCCACATGGGAGCAGTACTTC. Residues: CAISESTWEQYF.

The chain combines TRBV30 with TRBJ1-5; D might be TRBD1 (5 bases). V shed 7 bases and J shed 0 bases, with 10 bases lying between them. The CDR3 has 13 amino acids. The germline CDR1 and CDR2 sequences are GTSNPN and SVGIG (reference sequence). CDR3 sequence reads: CALQTDSNQPQHF. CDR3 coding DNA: TGTGCCTTGCAGACAGATAGCAATCAGCCCCAGCATTTT.